This T cell receptor (beta chain) was documented in a study of blood T cell repertoires in COVID-19. Study in general: Italy, Spain and the United States were the sources of the convalescent and acute COVID-19 samples.

This CDR3 region has 14 residues. Germline-derived CDR1 and CDR2 are SNHLY and FYNNEI. Trimming cost V 1 base and J 0 bases, with 6 bases left between them. Authors' data handling: Reference gene primer amplification yielded estimated nucleated cell counts. The table came from immunoSEQ multiplex PCR; TCRdb's copy has only in-frame clones and leaves some out. That table is the source of V, J and clone size, and D and trimming were worked out from the DNA. The table records around 97,000 clones, about 89% of them present only once. The sequence derives from a woman in her sixties or seventies with acute or convalescent COVID-19. The chain carries TRBV2 and TRBJ1-1; D is uncertain. The specimen sequenced was peripheral blood. In nucleotides, the CDR3 is TGTGCCAGCAGTGAAGGGGCCCTGAACACTGAAGCTTTCTTT. This gives the protein CASSEGALNTEAFF. Full variable domain (outside the CDR3, taken from reference TRBV2 and TRBJ1-1): EPEVTQTPSHQVTQMGQEVILRCVPISNHLYFYWYRQILGQKVEFLVSFYNNEISEKSEIFDDQFSVERPDGSNFTLKIRSTKLEDSAMYFCASSEGALNTEAFFGQGTRLTVV.